These 10 T cell receptor beta chains were sequenced from one sample in a study of T cells in Graves' hyperthyroidism and ophthalmopathy. The source material, RNA transcripts, was used to amplify TCR beta CDR3 regions. During a first-round RT-PCR of the TCR CDR3, the HTBI primer set was used. Each CDR3 protein is one row after TCRdb ran MiXCR on the multiplex PCR reads. The table shows approximately 300,000 distinct CDR3 sequences, with about 17% occurring only once. The sequenced sample consisted of blood. These receptor sequences come from a woman in her sixties with Graves' ophthalmopathy.

The sample holds many counts of this clonotype. V gene TRBV5-1 combines with J gene TRBJ2-5, with TRBD2 identical over 8 bases. Losses at the gene ends were 0 bases for V and 5 bases for J; bases not matched to a gene: 6. Germline assignment: CDR1 SGHRS and CDR2 YFSETQ. This CDR3 region has 15 residues. CDR3 sequence (DNA): TGCGCCAGCAGCTTGGATAGCGGGGCGGGGGAGACCCAGTACTTC. Protein product: CASSLDSGAGETQYF.

This clonotype came up many times. V gene TRBV5-1 combines with J gene TRBJ2-3; D ambiguous. From germline, CDR1 is SGHRS and CDR2 YFSETQ. The CDR3 covers 15 residues. Trimming stripped 1 base from V and 0 bases from J, with 9 bases between. The chain's CDR3 is CASSLHHPSTDTQYF. The CDR3 DNA reads as TGCGCCAGCAGCTTGCACCACCCGAGCACAGATACGCAGTATTTT.

In its sample, this clonotype was seen many times. The V and J genes are TRBV28 and TRBJ2-2; 7 positions agree with TRBD1. This CDR3 region has 15 residues. Germline V lookup: CDR1 MDHEN, CDR2 SYDVKM. The V segment lost 1 base and the J segment 5 bases; nucleotides outside the gene matches: 4. CDR3 in DNA: TGTGCCAGCAGTTTATTAGACAGGGAGACCGGGGAGCTGTTTTTT. It yields the protein CASSLLDRETGELFF.

This clonotype was recorded a few times. The CDR3: CSAYPGQESTEAFF. Written as DNA, the CDR3 is TGCAGTGCTTATCCGGGACAGGAGAGCACTGAAGCTTTCTTT. This chain joins TRBV20-1 and TRBJ1-1, with 8 bases that match TRBD1. V trimming: 5 bases; J trimming: 4 bases; junction bases outside the gene matches: 9. The CDR3 covers 14 residues. Per the germline V gene, CDR1 is DFQATT and CDR2 is SNEGSKA (reference sequence).

This clonotype has at least ten counts. This chain's CDR3 is CASSRRDRTDTQYF. The DNA for the CDR3 is TGTGCCAGCAGCCGGAGGGATCGTACAGATACGCAGTATTTT. The chain carries TRBV12-3 or TRBV12-4 and TRBJ2-3, with TRBD2 as a possible D gene (6 bases). Trimming took 6 bases from V and 3 from J, leaving 13 bases between them. The CDR3 contains 14 residues.

This clonotype was recorded a few times. The V and J genes are TRBV7-3 and TRBJ2-7; 10 nucleotides line up with TRBD1. J lost 0 bases, V lost 6 bases, and 2 bases had no gene match. Germline V lookup: CDR1 SGHTA, CDR2 FQGTGA. This CDR3 contains 14 residues. The CDR3 sequence is CASRWTGGSYEQYF. Here the CDR3 DNA reads TGTGCCAGCAGGTGGACAGGGGGCTCCTACGAGCAGTACTTC. The whole variable domain, remainder taken from reference TRBV7-3 and TRBJ2-7, is GAGVSQTPSNKVTEKGKYVELRCDPISGHTALYWYRQSLGQGPEFLIYFQGTGAADDSGLPNDRFFAVRPEGSVSTLKIQRTERGDSAVYLCASRWTGGSYEQYFGPGTRLTVT.

The chain links TRBV7-2 to TRBJ2-1, with D perhaps matching TRBD2 (5 bases). The CDR3 loop spans 15 amino acids. The V end was cut by 2 bases, the J end by 8 bases, with 16 bases between. Germline V gives CDR1 SGHTA, CDR2 FQGNSA. CDR3 DNA: TGTGCCAGCAGCTTAATAAGGGAGTATAAGGATGAGCAGTTCTTC. It is translated as CASSLIREYKDEQFF.

In its sample, this clonotype was seen many times. The chain employs TRBV3-1 and TRBJ2-5; D not certain. CDR3 size: 14 residues. Germline V lookup: CDR1 LGHDT, CDR2 YNNKEL (reference sequence). Trimming removed 6 bases at V and 0 bases at J, with 11 bases between. CDR3 residues: CASSLRTNQETQYF. The DNA for the CDR3 is TGTGCCAGCAGTCTTAGGACCAACCAAGAGACCCAGTACTTC.

This clonotype was found many times. V usage is TRBV6-2 or TRBV6-3 and J usage is TRBJ2-2; D is unresolved. CDR1 is MNHEY, CDR2 SVGEGT, per germline. There are 16 residues in the CDR3. Trimming took off 7 bases at V and 2 bases at J, with 17 bases between the two ends. DNA for the CDR3: TGTGCCAGCACGTCGGGCAGACCAATAAACACCGGGGAGCTGTTTTTT. This translates into CASTSGRPINTGELFF.

Details on this clonotype: This could be a read error, since a much larger clone is one nucleotide away. The CDR3 ends on some other residue instead of the conserved phenylalanine or tryptophan, so this is likely a read error. This chain connects TRBV2 to TRBJ2-6; 9 bases agree with TRBD2. The trim removed 4 bases at V and 2 bases at J, leaving 3 bases unmatched. The germline gives CDR1 SNHLY, CDR2 FYNNEI. The CDR3 runs 16 residues. The CDR3 DNA follows: TGTGCCAGCAGTGGGACTAGCGCCACTGGGGCCAACGTCCTGACTCTC. It codes for CASSGTSATGANVLTL.